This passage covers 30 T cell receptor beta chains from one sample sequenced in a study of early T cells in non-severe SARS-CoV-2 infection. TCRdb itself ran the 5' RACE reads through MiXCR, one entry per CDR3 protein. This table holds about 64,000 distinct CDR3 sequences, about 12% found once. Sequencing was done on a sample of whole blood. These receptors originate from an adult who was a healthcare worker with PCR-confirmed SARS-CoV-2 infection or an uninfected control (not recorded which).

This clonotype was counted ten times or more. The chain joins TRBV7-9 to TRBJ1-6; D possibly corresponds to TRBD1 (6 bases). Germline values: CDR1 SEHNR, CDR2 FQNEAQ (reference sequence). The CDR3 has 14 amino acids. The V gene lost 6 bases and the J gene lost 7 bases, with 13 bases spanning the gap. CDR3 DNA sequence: TGTGCCAGCAGGCGAGCCGGACAGAATTCACCCCTCCACTTT. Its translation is CASRRAGQNSPLHF.

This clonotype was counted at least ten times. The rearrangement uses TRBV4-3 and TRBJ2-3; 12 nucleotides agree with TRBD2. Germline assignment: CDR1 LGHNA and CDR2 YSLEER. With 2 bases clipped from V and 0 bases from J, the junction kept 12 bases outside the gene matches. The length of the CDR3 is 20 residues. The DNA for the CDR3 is TGCGCCAGCAGCCAAACGACTAGCGGGGGAATATCCCTTAGCACAGATACGCAGTATTTT. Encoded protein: CASSQTTSGGISLSTDTQYF.

Here the CDR3 reads CASSLRAGWSDTQYF. For the CDR3, the DNA is TGTGCCAGCAGTTTACGGGCAGGGTGGTCAGATACGCAGTATTTT. The chain uses TRBV27 and TRBJ2-3; a possible D gene is TRBD1 (5 bases). Germline CDR1 and CDR2: MNHEY and SMNVEV (reference sequence). The ends were cut back, 2 bases at V and 4 bases at J, with 13 bases in the middle. This CDR3 is 15 amino acids long.

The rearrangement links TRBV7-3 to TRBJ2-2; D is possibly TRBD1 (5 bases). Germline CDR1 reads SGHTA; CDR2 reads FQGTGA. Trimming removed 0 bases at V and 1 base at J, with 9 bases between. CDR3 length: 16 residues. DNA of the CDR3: TGTGCCAGCAGCTTAACCTGGACAAGGAACACCGGGGAGCTGTTTTTT. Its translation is CASSLTWTRNTGELFF.

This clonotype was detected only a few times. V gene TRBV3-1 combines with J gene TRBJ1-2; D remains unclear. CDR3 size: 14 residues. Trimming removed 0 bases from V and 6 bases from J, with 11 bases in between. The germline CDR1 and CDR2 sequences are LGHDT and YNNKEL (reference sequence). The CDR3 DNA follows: TGTGCCAGCAGCCAAGATTACATCACCGATGGCTACACCTTC. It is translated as CASSQDYITDGYTF.

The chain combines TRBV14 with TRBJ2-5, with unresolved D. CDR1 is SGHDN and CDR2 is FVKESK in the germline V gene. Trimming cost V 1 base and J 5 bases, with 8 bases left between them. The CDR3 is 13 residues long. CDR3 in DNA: TGTGCCAGCAGCCAAGTTCTTTTGGAGACCCAGTACTTC. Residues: CASSQVLLETQYF.

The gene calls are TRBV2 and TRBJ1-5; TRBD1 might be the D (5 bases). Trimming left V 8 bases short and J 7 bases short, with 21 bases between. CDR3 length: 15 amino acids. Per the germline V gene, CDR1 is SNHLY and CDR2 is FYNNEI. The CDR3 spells CASRTNRGGRQPQHF. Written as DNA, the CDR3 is TGTGCCAGCCGCACTAATAGGGGCGGTCGGCAGCCCCAGCATTTT.

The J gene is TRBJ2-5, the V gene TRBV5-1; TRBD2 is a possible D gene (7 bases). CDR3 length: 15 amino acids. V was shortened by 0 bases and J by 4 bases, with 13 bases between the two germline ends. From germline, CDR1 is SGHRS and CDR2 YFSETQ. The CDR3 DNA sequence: TGCGCCAGCAGCTTGGTGGCGGGGGCTCTAGAGACCCAGTACTTC. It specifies CASSLVAGALETQYF. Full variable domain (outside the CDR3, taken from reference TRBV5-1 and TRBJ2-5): KAGVTQTPRYLIKTRGQQVTLSCSPISGHRSVSWYQQTPGQGLQFLFEYFSETQRNKGNFPGRFSGRQFSNSRSEMNVSTLELGDSALYLCASSLVAGALETQYFGPGTRLLVL.

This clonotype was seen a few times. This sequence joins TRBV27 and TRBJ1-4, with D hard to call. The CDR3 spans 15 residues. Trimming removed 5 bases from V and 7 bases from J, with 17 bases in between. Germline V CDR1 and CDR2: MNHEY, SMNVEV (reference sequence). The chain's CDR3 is CASSGGRREGEKLFF. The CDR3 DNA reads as TGTGCCAGCAGTGGTGGAAGGAGGGAGGGTGAAAAACTGTTTTTT.

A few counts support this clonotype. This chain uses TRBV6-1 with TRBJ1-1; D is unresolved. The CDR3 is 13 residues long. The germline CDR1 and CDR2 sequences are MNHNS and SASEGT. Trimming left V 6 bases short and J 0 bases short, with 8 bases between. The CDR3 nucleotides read TGTGCCAGCAGGGCGGAAATGAACACTGAAGCTTTCTTT. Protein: CASRAEMNTEAFF.

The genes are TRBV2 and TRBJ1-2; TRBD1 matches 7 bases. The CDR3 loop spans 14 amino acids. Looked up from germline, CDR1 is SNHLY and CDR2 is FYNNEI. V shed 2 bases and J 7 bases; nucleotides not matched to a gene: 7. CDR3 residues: CASSEPDRVRGYTF. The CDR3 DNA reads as TGTGCCAGCAGTGAACCCGACAGGGTCCGTGGCTACACCTTC.

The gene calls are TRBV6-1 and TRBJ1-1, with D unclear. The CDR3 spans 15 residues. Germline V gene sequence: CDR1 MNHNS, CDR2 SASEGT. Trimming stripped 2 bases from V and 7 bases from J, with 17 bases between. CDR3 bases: TGTGCCAGCAGTGAAATCCGCCAGCCGGGCAGTGAAGCTTTCTTT. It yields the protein CASSEIRQPGSEAFF.

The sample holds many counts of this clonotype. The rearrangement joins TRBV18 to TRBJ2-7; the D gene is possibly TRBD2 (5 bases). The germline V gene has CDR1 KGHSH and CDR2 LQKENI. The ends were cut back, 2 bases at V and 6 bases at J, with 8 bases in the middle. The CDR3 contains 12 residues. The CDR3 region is CASSPGRGEQYF. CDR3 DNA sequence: TGTGCCAGCTCACCAGGGAGAGGCGAGCAGTACTTC.

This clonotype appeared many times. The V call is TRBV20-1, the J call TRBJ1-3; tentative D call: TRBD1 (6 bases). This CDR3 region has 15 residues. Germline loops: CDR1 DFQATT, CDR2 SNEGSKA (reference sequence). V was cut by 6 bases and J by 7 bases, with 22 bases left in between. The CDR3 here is CSAPDRQALGNTIYF. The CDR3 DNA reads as TGCAGTGCCCCTGATCGACAGGCTCTCGGGAACACCATATATTTT.

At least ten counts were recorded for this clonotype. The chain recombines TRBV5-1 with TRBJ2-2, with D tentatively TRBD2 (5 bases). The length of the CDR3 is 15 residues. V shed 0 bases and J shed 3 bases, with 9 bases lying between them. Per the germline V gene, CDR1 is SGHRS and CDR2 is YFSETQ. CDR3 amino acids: CASSLVLADTGELFF. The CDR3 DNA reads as TGCGCCAGCAGCTTGGTGCTAGCAGACACCGGGGAGCTGTTTTTT.

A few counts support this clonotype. The DNA for the CDR3 is TGCAGCGTTGCGCCAGGGGAAATAGGCGAGCAGTACTTC. It encodes CSVAPGEIGEQYF. This sequence joins TRBV29-1 and TRBJ2-7, with a possible D match to TRBD1 (6 bases). V gave up 4 bases and J gave up 6 bases, with 16 bases separating them. This CDR3 spans 13 amino acids. From germline, CDR1 is SQVTM and CDR2 ANQGSEA.

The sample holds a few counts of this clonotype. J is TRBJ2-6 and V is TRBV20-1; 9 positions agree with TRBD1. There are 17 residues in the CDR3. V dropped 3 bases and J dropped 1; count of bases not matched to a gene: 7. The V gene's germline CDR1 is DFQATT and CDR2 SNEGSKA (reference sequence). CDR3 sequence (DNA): TGCAGTGCTAGGGCACAGGGGGCTCGGTCTGGGGCCAACGTCCTGACTTTC. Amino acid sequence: CSARAQGARSGANVLTF.

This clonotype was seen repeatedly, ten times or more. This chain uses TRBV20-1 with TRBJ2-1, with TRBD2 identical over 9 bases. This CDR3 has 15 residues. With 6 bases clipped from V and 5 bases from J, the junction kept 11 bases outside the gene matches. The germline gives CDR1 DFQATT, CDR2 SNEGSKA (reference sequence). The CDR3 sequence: CSAPPVAGAHNEQFF. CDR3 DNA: TGCAGTGCCCCACCGGTAGCGGGGGCCCACAATGAGCAGTTCTTC.

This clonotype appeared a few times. The CDR3 sequence: CASSYTGVSGANVLTF. CDR3 DNA: TGTGCCAGCAGTTACACAGGAGTCTCTGGGGCCAACGTCCTGACTTTC. J is TRBJ2-6 and V is TRBV6-5, with D tentatively TRBD1 (5 bases). Germline V gene sequence: CDR1 MNHEY, CDR2 SVGAGI. The CDR3 length is 16 residues. Trimming shortened V by 2 bases and J by 0 bases, and 8 bases separated the two germline ends.

The CDR3 is CASSLAFQGSNTGELFF. DNA of the CDR3: TGTGCCAGCAGCTTAGCGTTCCAGGGTTCGAACACCGGGGAGCTGTTTTTT. The J gene is TRBJ2-2, the V gene TRBV7-9, with TRBD1 as a possible D gene (5 bases). The CDR3 totals 17 residues. V lost 0 bases to trimming and J lost 0 bases, with 11 bases between them. Germline V gene sequence: CDR1 SEHNR, CDR2 FQNEAQ (reference sequence).

This chain's CDR3 is CASSQNLFGSEQYF. The CDR3 DNA is TGTGCCAGCAGCCAGAACCTATTTGGGTCCGAGCAGTACTTC. This chain connects TRBV11-2 to TRBJ2-7; no reliable D call. Germline V gives CDR1 SGHAT, CDR2 FQNNGV. V was shortened by 5 bases and J by 6 bases, with 17 bases between the two germline ends. The CDR3 runs to 14 residues.

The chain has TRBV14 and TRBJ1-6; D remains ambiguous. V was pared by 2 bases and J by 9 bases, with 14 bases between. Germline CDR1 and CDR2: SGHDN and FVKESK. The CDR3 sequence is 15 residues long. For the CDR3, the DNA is TGTGCCAGCAGCCAACGAGTGGGTTTCGGTTCACCCCTCCACTTT. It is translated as CASSQRVGFGSPLHF. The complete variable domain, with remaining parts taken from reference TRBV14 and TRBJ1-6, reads EAGVTQFPSHSVIEKGQTVTLRCDPISGHDNLYWYRRVMGKEIKFLLHFVKESKQDESGMPNNRFLAERTGGTYSTLKVQPAELEDSGVYFCASSQRVGFGSPLHFGNGTRLTVT.

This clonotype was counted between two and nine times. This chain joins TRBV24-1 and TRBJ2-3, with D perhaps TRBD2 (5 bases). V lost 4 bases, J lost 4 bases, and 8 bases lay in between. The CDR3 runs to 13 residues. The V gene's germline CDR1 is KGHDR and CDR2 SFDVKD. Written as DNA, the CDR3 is TGTGCCACCAGTGACTCACTAGCAGATACGCAGTATTTT. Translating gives CATSDSLADTQYF.

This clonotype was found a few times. The CDR3 spells CASSIDRQTLYEQYF. The DNA for the CDR3 is TGTGCCAGTAGTATAGATCGACAGACCCTCTACGAGCAGTACTTC. The chain recombines TRBV19 with TRBJ2-7, with D tentatively TRBD1 (5 bases). This CDR3 is 15 amino acids long. CDR1 and CDR2 from the germline V gene are LNHDA and SQIVND (reference sequence). V lost 0 bases to trimming and J lost 3 bases, with 12 bases between them.

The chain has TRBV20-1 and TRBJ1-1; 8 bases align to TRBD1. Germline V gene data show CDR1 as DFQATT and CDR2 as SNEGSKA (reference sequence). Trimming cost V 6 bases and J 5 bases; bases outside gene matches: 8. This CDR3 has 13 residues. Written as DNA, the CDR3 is TGCAGTGCCCCTCAGGGGGCGCGTACTGAAGCTTTCTTT. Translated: CSAPQGARTEAFF.

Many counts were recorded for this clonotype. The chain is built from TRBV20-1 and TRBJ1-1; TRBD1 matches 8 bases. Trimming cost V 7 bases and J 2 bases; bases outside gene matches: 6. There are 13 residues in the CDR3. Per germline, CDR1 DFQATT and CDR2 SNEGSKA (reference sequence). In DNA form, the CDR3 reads TGCAGTGTCCTGGGACAGGTCAACACTGAAGCTTTCTTT. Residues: CSVLGQVNTEAFF.

The chain's CDR3 is CASSPAGEGGYTF. DNA for the CDR3: TGTGCCAGCAGCCCCGCGGGGGAGGGTGGCTACACCTTC. The gene calls are TRBV9 and TRBJ1-2, with D perhaps matching TRBD1 (5 bases). From germline, CDR1 is SGDLS and CDR2 YYNGEE. V gave up 4 bases and J gave up 7 bases, with 14 bases separating them. CDR3 length: 13 amino acids.

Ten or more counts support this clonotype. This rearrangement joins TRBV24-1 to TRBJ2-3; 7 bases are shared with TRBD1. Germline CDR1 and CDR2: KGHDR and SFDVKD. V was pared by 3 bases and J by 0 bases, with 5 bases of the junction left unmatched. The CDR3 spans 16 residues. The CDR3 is CATSDTGTDSTDTQYF. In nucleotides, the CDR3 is TGTGCCACCAGTGATACCGGGACAGATAGCACAGATACGCAGTATTTT.

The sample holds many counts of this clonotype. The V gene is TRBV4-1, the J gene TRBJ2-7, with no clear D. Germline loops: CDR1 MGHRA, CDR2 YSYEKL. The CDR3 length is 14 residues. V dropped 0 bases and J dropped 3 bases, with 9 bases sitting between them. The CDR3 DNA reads TGCGCCAGCAGCCAAGAGCAGTCGGACTACGAGCAGTACTTC. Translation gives CASSQEQSDYEQYF.

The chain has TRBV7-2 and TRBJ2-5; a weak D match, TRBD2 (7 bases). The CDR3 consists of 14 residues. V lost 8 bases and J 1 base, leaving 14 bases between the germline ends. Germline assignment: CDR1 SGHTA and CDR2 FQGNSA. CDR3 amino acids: CASAGGPTQETQYF. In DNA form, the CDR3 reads TGTGCCAGCGCCGGGGGGCCGACCCAAGAGACCCAGTACTTC.